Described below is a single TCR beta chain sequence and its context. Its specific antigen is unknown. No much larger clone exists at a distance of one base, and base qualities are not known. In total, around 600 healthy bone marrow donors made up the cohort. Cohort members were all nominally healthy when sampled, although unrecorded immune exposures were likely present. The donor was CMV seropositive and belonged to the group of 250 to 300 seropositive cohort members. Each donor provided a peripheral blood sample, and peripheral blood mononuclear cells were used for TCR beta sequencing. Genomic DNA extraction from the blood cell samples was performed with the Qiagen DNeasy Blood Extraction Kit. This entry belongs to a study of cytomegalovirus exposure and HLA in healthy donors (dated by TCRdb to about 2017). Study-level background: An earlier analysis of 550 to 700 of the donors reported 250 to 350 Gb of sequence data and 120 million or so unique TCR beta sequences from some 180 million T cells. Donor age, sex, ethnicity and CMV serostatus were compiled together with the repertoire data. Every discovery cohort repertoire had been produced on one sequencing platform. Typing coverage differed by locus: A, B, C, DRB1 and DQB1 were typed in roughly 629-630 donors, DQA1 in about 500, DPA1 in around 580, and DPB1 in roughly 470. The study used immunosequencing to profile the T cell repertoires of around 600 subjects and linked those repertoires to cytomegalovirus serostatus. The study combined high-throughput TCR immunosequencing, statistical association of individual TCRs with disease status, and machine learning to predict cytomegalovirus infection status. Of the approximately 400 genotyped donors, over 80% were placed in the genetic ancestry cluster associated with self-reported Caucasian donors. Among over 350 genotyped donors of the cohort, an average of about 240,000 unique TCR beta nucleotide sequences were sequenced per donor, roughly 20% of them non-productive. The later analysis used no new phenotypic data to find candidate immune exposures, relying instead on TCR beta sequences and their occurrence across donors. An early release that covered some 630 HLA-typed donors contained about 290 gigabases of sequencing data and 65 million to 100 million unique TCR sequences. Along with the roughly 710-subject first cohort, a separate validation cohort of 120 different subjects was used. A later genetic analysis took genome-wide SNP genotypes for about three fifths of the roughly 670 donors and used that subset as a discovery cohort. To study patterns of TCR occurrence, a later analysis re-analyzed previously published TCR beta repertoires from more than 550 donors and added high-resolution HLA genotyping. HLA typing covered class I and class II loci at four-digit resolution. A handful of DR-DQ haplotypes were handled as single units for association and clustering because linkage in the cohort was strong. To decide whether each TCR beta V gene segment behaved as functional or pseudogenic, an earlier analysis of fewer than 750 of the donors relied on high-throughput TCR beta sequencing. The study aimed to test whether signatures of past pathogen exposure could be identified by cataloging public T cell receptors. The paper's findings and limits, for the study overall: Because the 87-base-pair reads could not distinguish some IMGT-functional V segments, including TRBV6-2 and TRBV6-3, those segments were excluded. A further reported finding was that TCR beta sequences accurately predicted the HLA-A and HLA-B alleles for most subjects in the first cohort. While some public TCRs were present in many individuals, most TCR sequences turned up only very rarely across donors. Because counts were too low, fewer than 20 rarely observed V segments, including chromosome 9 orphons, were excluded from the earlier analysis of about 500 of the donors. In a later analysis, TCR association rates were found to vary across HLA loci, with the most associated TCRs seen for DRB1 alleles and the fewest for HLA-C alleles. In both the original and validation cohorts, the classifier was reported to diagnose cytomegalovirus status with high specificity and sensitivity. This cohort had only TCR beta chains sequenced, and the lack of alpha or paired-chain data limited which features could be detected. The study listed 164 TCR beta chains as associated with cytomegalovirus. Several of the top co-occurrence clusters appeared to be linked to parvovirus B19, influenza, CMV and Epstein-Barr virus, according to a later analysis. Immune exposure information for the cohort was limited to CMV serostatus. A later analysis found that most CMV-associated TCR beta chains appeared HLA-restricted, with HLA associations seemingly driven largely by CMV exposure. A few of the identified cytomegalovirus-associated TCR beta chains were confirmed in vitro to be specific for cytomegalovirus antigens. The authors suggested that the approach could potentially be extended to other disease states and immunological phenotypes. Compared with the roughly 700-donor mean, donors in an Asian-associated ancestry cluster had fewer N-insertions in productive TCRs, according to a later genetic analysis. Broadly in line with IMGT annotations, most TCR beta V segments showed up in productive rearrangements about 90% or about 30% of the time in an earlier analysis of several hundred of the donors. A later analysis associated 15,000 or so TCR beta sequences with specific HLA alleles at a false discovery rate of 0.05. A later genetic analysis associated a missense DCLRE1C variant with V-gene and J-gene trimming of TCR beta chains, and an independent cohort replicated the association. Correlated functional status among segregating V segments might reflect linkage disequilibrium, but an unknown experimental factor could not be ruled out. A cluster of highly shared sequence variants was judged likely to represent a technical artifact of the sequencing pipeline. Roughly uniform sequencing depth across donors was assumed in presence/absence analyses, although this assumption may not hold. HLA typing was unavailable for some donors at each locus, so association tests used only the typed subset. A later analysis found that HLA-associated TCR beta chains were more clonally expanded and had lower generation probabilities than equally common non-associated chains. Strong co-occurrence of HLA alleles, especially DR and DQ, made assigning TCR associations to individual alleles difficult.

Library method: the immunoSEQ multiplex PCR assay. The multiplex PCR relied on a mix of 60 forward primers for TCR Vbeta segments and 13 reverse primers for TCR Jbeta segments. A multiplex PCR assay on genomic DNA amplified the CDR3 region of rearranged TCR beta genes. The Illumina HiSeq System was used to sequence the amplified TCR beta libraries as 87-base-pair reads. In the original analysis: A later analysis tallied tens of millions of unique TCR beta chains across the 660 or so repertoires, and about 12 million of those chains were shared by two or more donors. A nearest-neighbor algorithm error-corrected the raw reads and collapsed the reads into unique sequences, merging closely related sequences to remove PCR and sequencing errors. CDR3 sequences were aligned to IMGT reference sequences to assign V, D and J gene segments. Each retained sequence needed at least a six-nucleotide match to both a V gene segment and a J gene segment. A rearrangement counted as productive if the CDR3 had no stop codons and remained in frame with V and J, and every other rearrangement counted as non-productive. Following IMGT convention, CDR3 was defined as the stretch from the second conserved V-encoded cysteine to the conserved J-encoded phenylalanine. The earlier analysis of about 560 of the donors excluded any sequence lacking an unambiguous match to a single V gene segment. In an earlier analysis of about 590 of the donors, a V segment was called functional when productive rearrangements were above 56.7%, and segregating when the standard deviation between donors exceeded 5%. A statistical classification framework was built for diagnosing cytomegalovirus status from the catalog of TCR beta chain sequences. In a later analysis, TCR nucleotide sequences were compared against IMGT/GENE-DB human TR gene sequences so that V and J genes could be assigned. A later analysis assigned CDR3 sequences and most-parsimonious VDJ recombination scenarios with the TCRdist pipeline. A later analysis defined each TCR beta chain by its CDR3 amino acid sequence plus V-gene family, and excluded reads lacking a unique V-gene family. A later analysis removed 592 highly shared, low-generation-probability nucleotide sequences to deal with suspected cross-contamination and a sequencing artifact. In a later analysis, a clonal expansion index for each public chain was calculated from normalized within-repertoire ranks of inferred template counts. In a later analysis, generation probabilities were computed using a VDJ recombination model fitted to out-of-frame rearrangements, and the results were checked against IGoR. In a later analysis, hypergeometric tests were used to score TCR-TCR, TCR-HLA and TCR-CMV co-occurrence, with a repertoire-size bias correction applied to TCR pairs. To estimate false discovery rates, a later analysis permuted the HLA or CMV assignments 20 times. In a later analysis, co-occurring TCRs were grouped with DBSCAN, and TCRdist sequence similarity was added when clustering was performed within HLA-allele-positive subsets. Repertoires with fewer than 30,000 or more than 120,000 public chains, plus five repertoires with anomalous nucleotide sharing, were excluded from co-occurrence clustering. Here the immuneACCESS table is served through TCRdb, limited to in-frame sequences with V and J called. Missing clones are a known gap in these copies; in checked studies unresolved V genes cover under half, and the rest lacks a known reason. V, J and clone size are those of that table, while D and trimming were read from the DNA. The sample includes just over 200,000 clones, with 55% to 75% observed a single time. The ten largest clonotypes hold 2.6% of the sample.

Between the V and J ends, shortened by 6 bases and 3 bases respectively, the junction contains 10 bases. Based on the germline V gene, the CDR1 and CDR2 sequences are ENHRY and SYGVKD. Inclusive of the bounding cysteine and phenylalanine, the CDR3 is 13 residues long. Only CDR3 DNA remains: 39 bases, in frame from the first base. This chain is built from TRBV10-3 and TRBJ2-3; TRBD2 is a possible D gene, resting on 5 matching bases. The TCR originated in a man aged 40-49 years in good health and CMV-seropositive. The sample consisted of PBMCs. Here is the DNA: TGTGCCATCAGACCACTAGGGACAGATACGCAGTATTTT. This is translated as CAIRPLGTDTQYF.